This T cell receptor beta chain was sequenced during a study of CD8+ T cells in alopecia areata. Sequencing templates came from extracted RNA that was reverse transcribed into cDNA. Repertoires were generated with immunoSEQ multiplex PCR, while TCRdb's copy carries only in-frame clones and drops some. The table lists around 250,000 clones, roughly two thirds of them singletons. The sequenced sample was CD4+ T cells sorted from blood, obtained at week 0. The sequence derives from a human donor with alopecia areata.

CDR3 sequence: CASTLEGNSPLHF. CDR3 DNA sequence: TGTGCCAGTACCCTCGAGGGTAATTCACCCCTCCACTTT. The J gene is TRBJ1-6, the V gene TRBV2, with D uncertain. Trimming removed 9 bases from V and 6 bases from J, with 12 bases in between. Germline-derived CDR1 and CDR2 are SNHLY and FYNNEI. This CDR3 contains 13 residues.